Each of the 9 T cell receptor beta chains below was sequenced from the same sample in a study of T cells in Graves' hyperthyroidism and ophthalmopathy. What was amplified from RNA transcripts were TCR beta CDR3 regions. Initially, a first-round RT-PCR of the TCR CDR3 employed the HTBI primer set. A single record per CDR3 protein comes from TCRdb applying MiXCR to the multiplex PCR reads. The table includes 410,000 or so distinct CDR3 sequences, around 15% detected once. The sequenced sample was blood. The receptor source for this set is a man between 18 and 29 years old with Graves' ophthalmopathy.

This clonotype turned up a few times. The J gene is TRBJ1-4, the V gene TRBV12-3 or TRBV12-4, with D perhaps TRBD1 (6 bases). The CDR3 has 16 residues. The germline V and J ends were trimmed by 4 bases and 8 bases, with 20 bases remaining between them. The CDR3 region is CASSSRQAGGGEKLFF. The CDR3 DNA sequence: TGTGCCAGCAGTTCTCGACAGGCGGGCGGAGGGGAAAAACTGTTTTTT.

This clonotype was seen many times. The chain employs TRBV2 and TRBJ2-2; unclear D gene. V lost 5 bases and J lost 3, with 7 bases in between. CDR1 SNHLY and CDR2 FYNNEI come from the germline V gene. The CDR3 has 13 residues. This CDR3 reads CASSSQHTGELFF. CDR3 nucleotides: TGTGCCAGCAGTTCCCAACACACCGGGGAGCTGTTTTTT.

As for this clonotype: A much larger clone differs from this one at a single base, so this may be a read error. This chain joins TRBV6-1 and TRBJ1-5; D is perhaps TRBD1 (5 bases). Germline CDR1 reads MNHNS; CDR2 reads SASEGT. The CDR3 extends over 14 amino acids. CDR3 sequence (DNA): TGTGTCAGCAGCGCTGACAGTCGAGGCCAGCCCCAGCATTTT. This encodes CVSSADSRGQPQHF.

This chain joins TRBV19 and TRBJ2-2, with 8 bases aligning to TRBD1. CDR3 length: 15 amino acids. J was trimmed by 6 bases and V by 3 bases; bases with no gene match: 6. CDR1 is LNHDA and CDR2 is SQIVND in the germline V gene (reference sequence). Here the CDR3 DNA reads TGTGCCAGTAGTATTTCCGGGACAGGCCCCGGGGAGCTGTTTTTT. It encodes CASSISGTGPGELFF.

The sample holds many counts of this clonotype. The chain joins TRBV11-3 to TRBJ1-1; TRBD1 agrees at 7 bases. This CDR3 is built from 17 residues. Germline V gene sequence: CDR1 SGHNT, CDR2 YENEEA. V trimming: 3 bases; J trimming: 0 bases; junction bases outside the gene matches: 10. CDR3 sequence: CASSLGWRGRMNTEAFF. The CDR3 DNA sequence: TGTGCCAGCAGCTTGGGATGGAGGGGGCGGATGAACACTGAAGCTTTCTTT.

This clonotype was seen repeatedly, ten times or more. The chain has TRBV12-3 or TRBV12-4 and TRBJ2-1; 7 bases fit TRBD2. CDR3 size: 17 residues. The V gene end was trimmed by 0 bases and the J gene end by 3 bases; junction bases not matched to a gene: 8. CDR3 coding DNA: TGTGCCAGCAGTTTAGCCCCTTTCAGCGGGGACTACAATGAGCAGTTCTTC. Translation: CASSLAPFSGDYNEQFF.

This clonotype was observed many times. The rearrangement joins TRBV6-6 to TRBJ2-2; weak D call: TRBD2 (6 bases). The germline V gene has CDR1 MNHNY and CDR2 SVGAGI (reference sequence). V lost 1 base and J 7 bases, leaving 13 bases between the germline ends. The CDR3 is 15 amino acids. For the CDR3, the DNA is TGTGCCAGCAGTTACTGGGGTGTCGGGGGCGGGGAGCTGTTTTTT. This gives the protein CASSYWGVGGGELFF.

The sample holds many counts of this clonotype. V is TRBV24-1 and J is TRBJ1-2; D not certain. Deletions cut 4 bases from V and 2 bases from J, with 13 bases between. Germline loops: CDR1 KGHDR, CDR2 SFDVKD. This CDR3 region has 15 residues. The CDR3 spells CATSDPGSLNYGYTF. CDR3 bases: TGTGCCACCAGTGACCCGGGATCGCTGAACTATGGCTACACCTTC.

This clonotype was recorded at least ten times. This chain joins TRBV6-5 and TRBJ2-7; the D gene is possibly TRBD1 (5 bases). The CDR3 covers 14 residues. Germline values: CDR1 MNHEY, CDR2 SVGAGI. The V end lost 0 bases, the J end lost 3 bases, and 9 bases lay between the germline ends. CDR3 in DNA: TGTGCCAGCAGTTACTCTTGGACAAACTACGAGCAGTACTTC. Protein product: CASSYSWTNYEQYF.